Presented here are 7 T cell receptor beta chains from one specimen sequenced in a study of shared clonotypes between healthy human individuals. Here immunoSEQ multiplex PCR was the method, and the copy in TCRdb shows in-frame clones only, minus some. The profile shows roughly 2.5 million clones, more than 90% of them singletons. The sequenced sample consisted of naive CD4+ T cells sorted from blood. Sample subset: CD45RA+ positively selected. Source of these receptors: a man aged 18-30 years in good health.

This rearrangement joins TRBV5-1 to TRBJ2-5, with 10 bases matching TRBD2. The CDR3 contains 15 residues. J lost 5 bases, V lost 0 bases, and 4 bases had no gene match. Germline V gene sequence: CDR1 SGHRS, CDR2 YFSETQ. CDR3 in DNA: TGCGCCAGCAGCTTGGAAGGTAGCGGGAGGGAGACCCAGTACTTC. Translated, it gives CASSLEGSGRETQYF.

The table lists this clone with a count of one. The CDR3 loop reads CASSQGSSYNEQFF. For the CDR3, the DNA is TGTGCCAGCTCACAGGGGAGCTCCTACAATGAGCAGTTCTTC. The chain combines TRBV18 with TRBJ2-1; D tentatively reads TRBD1 or TRBD2 (5 bases each). Germline V gives CDR1 KGHSH, CDR2 LQKENI. With 4 bases removed from V and 0 bases from J, the gap between germline ends came to 7 bases. The CDR3 is made up of 14 amino acids.

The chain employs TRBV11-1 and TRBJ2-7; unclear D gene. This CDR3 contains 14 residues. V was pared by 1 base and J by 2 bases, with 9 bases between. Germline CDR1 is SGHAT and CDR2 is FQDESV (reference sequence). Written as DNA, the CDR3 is TGTGCCAGCAGCTTAGGCGGCCGTACCTACGAGCAGTACTTC. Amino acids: CASSLGGRTYEQYF.

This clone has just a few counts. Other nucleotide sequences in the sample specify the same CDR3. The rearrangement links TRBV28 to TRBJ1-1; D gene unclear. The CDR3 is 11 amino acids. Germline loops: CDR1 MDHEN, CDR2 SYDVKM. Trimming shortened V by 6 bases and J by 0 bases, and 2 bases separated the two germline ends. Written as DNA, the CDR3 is TGTGCCAGCAGAATGAACACTGAAGCTTTCTTT. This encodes CASRMNTEAFF.

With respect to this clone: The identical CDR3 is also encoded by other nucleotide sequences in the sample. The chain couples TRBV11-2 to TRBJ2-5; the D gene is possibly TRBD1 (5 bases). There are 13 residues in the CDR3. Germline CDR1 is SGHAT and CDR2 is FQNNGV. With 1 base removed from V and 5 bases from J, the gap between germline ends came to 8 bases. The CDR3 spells CASSLGGRETQYF. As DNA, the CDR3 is TGTGCCAGCAGCTTAGGGGGCCGGGAGACCCAGTACTTC.

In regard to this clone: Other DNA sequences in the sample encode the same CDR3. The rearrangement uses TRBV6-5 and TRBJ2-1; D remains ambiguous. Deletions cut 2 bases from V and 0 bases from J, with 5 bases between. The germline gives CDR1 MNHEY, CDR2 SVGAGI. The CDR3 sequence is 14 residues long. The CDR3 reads CASSYGNSYNEQFF. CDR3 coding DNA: TGTGCCAGCAGTTACGGCAACTCCTACAATGAGCAGTTCTTC.

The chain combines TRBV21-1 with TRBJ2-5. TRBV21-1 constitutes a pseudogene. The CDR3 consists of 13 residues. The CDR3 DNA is TGTGCCAGCAGCAAAGAGGTTCAAGAGACCCAGTACTTC. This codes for CASSKEVQETQYF.